This T cell receptor (beta chain) was found in a study of T-cell memory formation after mild COVID-19. TCRdb independently ran MiXCR on the 5' RACE reads; one entry per CDR3 protein. The sample lists approximately 340,000 distinct CDR3 sequences; more than 15% were seen once. Unmatched junction bases numbered 20, after V lost 5 bases and J lost 4 bases. Germline assignment: CDR1 SGHTA and CDR2 FQGNSA. The CDR3 extends over 19 amino acids. This sequence joins TRBV7-2 and TRBJ1-5; 7 positions match TRBD1. This clonotype originated in a man aged 18 to 29 who had mild COVID-19 (a few samples of this study predate the infection). Cell type and time point are not known. The sequenced sample consisted of PBMCs or a T cell subset sorted from them (not recorded which). The DNA of the CDR3 is TGTGCCAGCAGCCCAACGGCACCGGGACAGCCTTACGGGAATCAGCCCCAGCATTTT. Protein: CASSPTAPGQPYGNQPQHF.